This record looks at one T cell receptor beta chain sequence and its context. The sample comes from a study of T-cell reconstitution after alpha-beta-depleted transplantation in children. Deletions cut 4 bases from V and 2 bases from J, with 9 bases between. Looked up from germline, CDR1 is SQVTM and CDR2 is ANQGSEA. The CDR3 runs to 13 residues. Preparation of the TCRbeta library used unique molecular identifiers. MiXCR was run by TCRdb on the PCR reads, yielding one entry per CDR3 protein. The sample consists of 450,000 to 600,000 distinct CDR3 sequences, 32% of them appearing once. V is TRBV29-1 and J is TRBJ1-3; no definite D call. Sample: PBMCs from the stem cell graft donor, taken from the stem cell graft. The sequence derives from a human donor who donated a stem cell graft to a child with aplastic anemia. The DNA for the CDR3 is TGCAGCGTTGCCTCAAGTCCTGGAAACACCATATATTTT. This encodes CSVASSPGNTIYF.